This T cell receptor (beta chain) was recovered during a study of T cell changes during pregnancy in multiple sclerosis. Produced via immunoSEQ multiplex PCR; TCRdb's table is partial and in-frame only. The sample contains over 70,000 clones, approximately 89% of which appear only once. This TCR was recovered from a female donor in good health, enrolled as a control in a pregnancy study. The starting material was peripheral blood, obtained in the first trimester of pregnancy.

The CDR3 sequence is CASRRQATTNEKLFF. DNA for the CDR3: TGTGCCAGCAGGCGTCAAGCTACAACTAATGAAAAACTGTTTTTT. V is TRBV28 and J is TRBJ1-4, with no clear D. CDR3 length equals 15 residues. CDR1 is MDHEN and CDR2 is SYDVKM in the germline V gene. V was pared by 6 bases and J by 0 bases, with 11 bases between.